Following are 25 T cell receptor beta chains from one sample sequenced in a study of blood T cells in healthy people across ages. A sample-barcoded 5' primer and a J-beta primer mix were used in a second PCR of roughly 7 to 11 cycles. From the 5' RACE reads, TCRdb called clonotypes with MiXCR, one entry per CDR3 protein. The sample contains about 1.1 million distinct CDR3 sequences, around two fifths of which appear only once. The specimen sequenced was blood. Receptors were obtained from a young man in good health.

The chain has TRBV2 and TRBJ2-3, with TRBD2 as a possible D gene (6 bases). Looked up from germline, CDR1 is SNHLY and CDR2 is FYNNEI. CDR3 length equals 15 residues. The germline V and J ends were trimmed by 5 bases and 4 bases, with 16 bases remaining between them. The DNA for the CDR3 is TGTGCCAGCAGTCTACTAGCTTCGAACGCAGATACGCAGTATTTT. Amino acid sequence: CASSLLASNADTQYF.

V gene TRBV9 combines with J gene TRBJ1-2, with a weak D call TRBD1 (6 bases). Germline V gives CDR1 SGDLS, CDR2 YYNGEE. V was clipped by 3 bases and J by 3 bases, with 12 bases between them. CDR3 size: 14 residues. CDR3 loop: CASSADSLYYGYTF. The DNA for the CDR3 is TGTGCCAGCAGCGCGGACAGCCTTTACTATGGCTACACCTTC.

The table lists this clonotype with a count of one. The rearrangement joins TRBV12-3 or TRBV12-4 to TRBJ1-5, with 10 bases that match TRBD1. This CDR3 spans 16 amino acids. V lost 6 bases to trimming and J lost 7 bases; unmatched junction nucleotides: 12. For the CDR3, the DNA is TGTGCCAGCAGACCTGACCTAGGGACAGGGGACCAGCCCCAGCATTTT. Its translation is CASRPDLGTGDQPQHF.

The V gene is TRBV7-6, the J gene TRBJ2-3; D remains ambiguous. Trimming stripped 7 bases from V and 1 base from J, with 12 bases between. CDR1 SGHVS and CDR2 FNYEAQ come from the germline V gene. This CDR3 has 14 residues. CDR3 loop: CASTLRQGTDTQYF. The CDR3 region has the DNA TGTGCCAGCACCCTCCGGCAGGGCACAGATACGCAGTATTTT.

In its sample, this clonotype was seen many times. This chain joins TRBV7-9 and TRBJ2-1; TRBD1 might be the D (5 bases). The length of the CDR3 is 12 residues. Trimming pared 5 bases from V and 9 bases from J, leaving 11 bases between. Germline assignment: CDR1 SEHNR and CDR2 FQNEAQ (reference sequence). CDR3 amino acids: CASSRGASEQFF. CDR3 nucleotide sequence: TGTGCCAGCAGCCGTGGGGCGAGTGAGCAGTTCTTC.

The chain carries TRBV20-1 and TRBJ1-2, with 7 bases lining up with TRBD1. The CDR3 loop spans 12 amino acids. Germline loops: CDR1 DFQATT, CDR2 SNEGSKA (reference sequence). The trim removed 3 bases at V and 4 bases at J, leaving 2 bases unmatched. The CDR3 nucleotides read TGCAGTGCTAGTGACAGGGTCTATGGCTACACCTTC. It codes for CSASDRVYGYTF.

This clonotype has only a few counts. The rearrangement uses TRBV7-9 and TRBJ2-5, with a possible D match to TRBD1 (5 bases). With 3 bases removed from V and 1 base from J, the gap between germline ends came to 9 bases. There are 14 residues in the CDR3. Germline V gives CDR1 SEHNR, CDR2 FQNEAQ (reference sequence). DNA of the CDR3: TGTGCCAGCAGCTTGACAGAACTCCAAGAGACCCAGTACTTC. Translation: CASSLTELQETQYF.

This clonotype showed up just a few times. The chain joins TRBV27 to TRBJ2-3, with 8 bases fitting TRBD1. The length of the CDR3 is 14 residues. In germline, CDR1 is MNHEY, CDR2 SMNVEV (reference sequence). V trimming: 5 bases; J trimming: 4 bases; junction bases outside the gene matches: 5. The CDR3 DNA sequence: TGTGCCAGCAGTCCCCAGGGGGCTGCAGATACGCAGTATTTT. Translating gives CASSPQGAADTQYF.

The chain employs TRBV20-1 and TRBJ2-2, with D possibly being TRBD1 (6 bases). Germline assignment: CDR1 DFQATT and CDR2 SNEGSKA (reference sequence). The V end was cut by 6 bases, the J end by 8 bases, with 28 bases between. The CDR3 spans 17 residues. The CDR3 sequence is CSARHEPGHGGPGELFF. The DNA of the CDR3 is TGCAGTGCCAGACATGAACCGGGACACGGAGGACCGGGGGAGCTGTTTTTT.

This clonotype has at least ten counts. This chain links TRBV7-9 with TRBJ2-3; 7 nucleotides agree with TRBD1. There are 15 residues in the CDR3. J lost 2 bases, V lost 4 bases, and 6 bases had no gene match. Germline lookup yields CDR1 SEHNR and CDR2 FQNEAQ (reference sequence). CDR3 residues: CASSSTGRNTDTQYF. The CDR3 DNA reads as TGTGCCAGCAGCTCGACAGGGAGAAACACAGATACGCAGTATTTT.

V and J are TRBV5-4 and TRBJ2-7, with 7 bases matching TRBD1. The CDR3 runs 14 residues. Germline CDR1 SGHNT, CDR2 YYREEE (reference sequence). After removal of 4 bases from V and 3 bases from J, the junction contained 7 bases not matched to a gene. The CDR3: CASSPDRTGYEQYF. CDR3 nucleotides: TGTGCCAGCAGCCCAGACAGGACAGGCTACGAGCAGTACTTC.

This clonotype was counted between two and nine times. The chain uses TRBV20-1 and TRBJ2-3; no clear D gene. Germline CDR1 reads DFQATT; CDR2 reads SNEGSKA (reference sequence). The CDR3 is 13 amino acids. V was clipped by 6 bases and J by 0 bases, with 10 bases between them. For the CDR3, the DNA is TGCAGTGCCTTAGATGATAGCACAGATACGCAGTATTTT. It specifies CSALDDSTDTQYF.

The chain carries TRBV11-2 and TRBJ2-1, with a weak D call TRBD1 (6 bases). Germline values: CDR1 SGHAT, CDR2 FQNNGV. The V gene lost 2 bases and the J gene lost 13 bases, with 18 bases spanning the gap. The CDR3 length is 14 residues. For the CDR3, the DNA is TGTGCCAGCAGCTTATACAGGGAAGAAGAGACCCAGTTCTTC. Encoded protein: CASSLYREEETQFF.

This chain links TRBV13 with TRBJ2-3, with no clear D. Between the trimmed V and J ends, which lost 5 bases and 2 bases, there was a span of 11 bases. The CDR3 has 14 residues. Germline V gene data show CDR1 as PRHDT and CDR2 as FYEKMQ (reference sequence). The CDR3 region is CASSLWALTDTQYF. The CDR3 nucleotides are TGTGCCAGCAGCCTCTGGGCCCTCACAGATACGCAGTATTTT.

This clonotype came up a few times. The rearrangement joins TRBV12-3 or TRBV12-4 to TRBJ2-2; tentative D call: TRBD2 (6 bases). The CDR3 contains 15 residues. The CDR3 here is CATSLGTGGTGELFF. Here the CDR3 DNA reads TGTGCAACAAGTTTGGGGACCGGGGGCACCGGGGAGCTGTTTTTT.

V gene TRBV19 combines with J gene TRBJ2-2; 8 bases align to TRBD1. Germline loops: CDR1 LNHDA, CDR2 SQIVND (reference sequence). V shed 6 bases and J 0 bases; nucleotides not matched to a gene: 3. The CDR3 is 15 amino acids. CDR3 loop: CASSKDRANTGELFF. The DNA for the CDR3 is TGTGCCAGTAGCAAGGACAGGGCGAACACCGGGGAGCTGTTTTTT. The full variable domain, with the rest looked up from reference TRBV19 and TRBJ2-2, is DGGITQSPKYLFRKEGQNVTLSCEQNLNHDAMYWYRQDPGQGLRLIYYSQIVNDFQKGDIAEGYSVSREKKESFPLTVTSAQKNPTAFYLCASSKDRANTGELFFGEGSRLTVL.

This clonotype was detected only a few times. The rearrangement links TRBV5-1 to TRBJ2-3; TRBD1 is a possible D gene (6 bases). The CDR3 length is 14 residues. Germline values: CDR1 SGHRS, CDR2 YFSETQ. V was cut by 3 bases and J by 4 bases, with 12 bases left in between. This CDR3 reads CASSSTGPADTQYF. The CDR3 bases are TGCGCCAGCAGCTCCACAGGGCCAGCAGATACGCAGTATTTT.

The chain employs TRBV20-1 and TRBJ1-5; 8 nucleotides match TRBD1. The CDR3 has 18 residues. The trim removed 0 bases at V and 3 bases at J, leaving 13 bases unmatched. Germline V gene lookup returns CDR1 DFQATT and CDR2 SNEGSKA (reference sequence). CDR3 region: CSARDTPSDRASNQPQHF. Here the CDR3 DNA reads TGCAGTGCTAGAGATACCCCATCGGACAGGGCCTCCAATCAGCCCCAGCATTTT.

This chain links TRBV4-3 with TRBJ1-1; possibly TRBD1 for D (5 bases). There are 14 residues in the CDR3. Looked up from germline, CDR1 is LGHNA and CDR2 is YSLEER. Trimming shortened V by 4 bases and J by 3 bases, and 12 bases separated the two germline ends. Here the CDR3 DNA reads TGCGCCAGCAGCCCAACCTCCAGGGACACTGAAGCTTTCTTT. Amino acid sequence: CASSPTSRDTEAFF.

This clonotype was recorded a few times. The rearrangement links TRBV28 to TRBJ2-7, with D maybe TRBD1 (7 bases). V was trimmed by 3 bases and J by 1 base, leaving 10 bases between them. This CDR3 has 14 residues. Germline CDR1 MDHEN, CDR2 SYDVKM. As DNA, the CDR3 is TGTGCCAGCAGTTTTGCGGGACAGTCCTACGAGCAGTACTTC. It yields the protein CASSFAGQSYEQYF.

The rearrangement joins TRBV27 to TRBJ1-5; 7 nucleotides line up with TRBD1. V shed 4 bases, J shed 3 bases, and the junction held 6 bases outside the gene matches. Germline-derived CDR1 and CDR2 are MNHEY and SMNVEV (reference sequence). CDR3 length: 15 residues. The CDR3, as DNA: TGTGCCAGCAGTTCCCGGACAGGAGACAATCAGCCCCAGCATTTT. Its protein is CASSSRTGDNQPQHF.

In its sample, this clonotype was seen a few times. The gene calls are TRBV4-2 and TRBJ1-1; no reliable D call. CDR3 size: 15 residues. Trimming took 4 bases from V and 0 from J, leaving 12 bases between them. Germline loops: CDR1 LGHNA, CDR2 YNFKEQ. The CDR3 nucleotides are TGTGCCAGCAGCCGAGAGCTTGTAATGAACACTGAAGCTTTCTTT. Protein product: CASSRELVMNTEAFF.

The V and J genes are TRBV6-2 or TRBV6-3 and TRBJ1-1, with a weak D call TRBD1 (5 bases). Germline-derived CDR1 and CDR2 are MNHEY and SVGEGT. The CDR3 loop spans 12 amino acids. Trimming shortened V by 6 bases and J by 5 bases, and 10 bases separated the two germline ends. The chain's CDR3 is CASRRGKTEAFF. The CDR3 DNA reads TGTGCCAGCAGGAGGGGTAAAACTGAAGCTTTCTTT.

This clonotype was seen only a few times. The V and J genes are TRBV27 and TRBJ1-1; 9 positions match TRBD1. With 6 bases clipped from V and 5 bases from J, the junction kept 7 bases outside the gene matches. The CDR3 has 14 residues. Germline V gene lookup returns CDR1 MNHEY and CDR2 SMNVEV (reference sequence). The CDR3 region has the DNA TGTGCCAGCAGAGTGACAGGGGGTAGGACTGAAGCTTTCTTT. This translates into CASRVTGGRTEAFF.

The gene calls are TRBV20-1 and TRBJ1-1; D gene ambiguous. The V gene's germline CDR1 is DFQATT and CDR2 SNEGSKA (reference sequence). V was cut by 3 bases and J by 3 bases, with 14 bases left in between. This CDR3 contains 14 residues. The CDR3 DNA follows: TGCAGTGCTAGCCTAGGGCCAACGGACACTGAAGCTTTCTTT. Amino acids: CSASLGPTDTEAFF.